This entry lists 10 T cell receptor beta chains sequenced from one sample in a study of shared clonotypes between healthy human individuals. Only in-frame clones appear in the TCRdb table, and some are missing; sequencing was by immunoSEQ multiplex PCR. The sample holds about 600,000 clones, approximately 97% seen once. Sequencing was performed on naive CD4+ T cells sorted from blood. Subset reported: CD45RA+ positively selected. The receptors were sampled from a woman aged 30 to 39 in good health.

This chain uses TRBV4-1 with TRBJ2-3, with D unresolved. Germline assignment: CDR1 MGHRA and CDR2 YSYEKL. This CDR3 comprises 17 residues. Trimming left V 1 base short and J 0 bases short, with 14 bases between. The CDR3 region is CASSQARLGTSTDTQYF. CDR3 sequence (DNA): TGCGCCAGCAGCCAAGCCAGACTGGGAACTAGCACAGATACGCAGTATTTT.

V and J are TRBV5-4 and TRBJ1-1; D not resolved. The CDR3 totals 13 residues. Looked up from germline, CDR1 is SGHNT and CDR2 is YYREEE (reference sequence). Trimming pared 4 bases from V and 0 bases from J, leaving 7 bases between. The CDR3 loop is CASSLRLNTEAFF. Here the CDR3 DNA reads TGTGCCAGCAGCCTGCGTTTGAACACTGAAGCTTTCTTT.

There are a few counts of this clone. The genes are TRBV27 and TRBJ1-2; D is uncertain. The V end lost 8 bases, the J end lost 5 bases, and 18 bases lay between the germline ends. Germline loops: CDR1 MNHEY, CDR2 SMNVEV (reference sequence). This CDR3 has 14 amino acids. The CDR3 nucleotides read TGTGCCAGCGCCGCTTTGGCCCCAGGATATGGCTACACCTTC. It encodes CASAALAPGYGYTF.

This clone has only one observation. This chain links TRBV6-4 with TRBJ1-2, with unresolved D. CDR3 length equals 14 residues. V lost 0 bases to trimming and J lost 7 bases, with 12 bases between them. Germline values: CDR1 MRHNA, CDR2 SNTAGT. For the CDR3, the DNA is TGTGCCAGCAGTGACTCGATGGGTATTGGTGGCTACACCTTC. Its protein product is CASSDSMGIGGYTF.

The chain has TRBV18 and TRBJ2-1; TRBD1 might be the D (7 bases). Trimming stripped 1 base from V and 9 bases from J, with 13 bases between. In germline, CDR1 is KGHSH, CDR2 LQKENI. The CDR3 has 14 amino acids. Here the CDR3 reads CASSPRRGQVEQFF. CDR3 nucleotide sequence: TGTGCCAGCTCACCACGGAGGGGGCAGGTTGAGCAGTTCTTC. The variable domain in full, completed from reference TRBV18 and TRBJ2-1, reads NAGVMQNPRHLVRRRGQEARLRCSPMKGHSHVYWYRQLPEEGLKFMVYLQKENIIDESGMPKERFSAEFPKEGPSILRIQQVVRGDSAAYFCASSPRRGQVEQFFGPGTRLTVL.

This chain joins TRBV2 and TRBJ1-1; D is possibly TRBD1 (5 bases). Between the trimmed V and J ends, which lost 3 bases and 4 bases, there was a span of 15 bases. Per germline, CDR1 SNHLY and CDR2 FYNNEI. This CDR3 is built from 15 residues. The CDR3 loop is CASSDFRQGPTEAFF. The CDR3 DNA reads TGTGCCAGCAGTGACTTCCGGCAGGGCCCCACTGAAGCTTTCTTT.

CDR3: CASGTGGLAGSDEQFF. The CDR3 DNA reads TGTGCTAGTGGAACTGGCGGACTAGCGGGTTCTGATGAGCAGTTCTTC. The chain uses TRBV12-5 and TRBJ2-1; 11 bases map to TRBD2. The V gene end was trimmed by 6 bases and the J gene end by 8 bases; junction bases not matched to a gene: 12. This CDR3 is 16 amino acids long. In germline, CDR1 is LGHNT, CDR2 FRNRAP.

The chain links TRBV7-6 to TRBJ2-5; maybe TRBD2 (6 bases). This CDR3 contains 13 residues. Germline V lookup: CDR1 SGHVS, CDR2 FNYEAQ. Deletions cut 0 bases from V and 5 bases from J, with 7 bases between. The CDR3 is CASSLAGGETQYF. CDR3 in DNA: TGTGCCAGCAGCTTAGCGGGAGGCGAGACCCAGTACTTC.

This clone was found once. The genes are TRBV2 and TRBJ2-7, with D uncertain. The CDR3 totals 13 residues. V shed 7 bases and J shed 10 bases, with 20 bases lying between them. Germline V lookup: CDR1 SNHLY, CDR2 FYNNEI. CDR3 residues: CASTEMETEEQYF. The CDR3 DNA is TGTGCCAGCACTGAGATGGAGACGGAAGAACAGTACTTC.

The chain combines TRBV15 with TRBJ1-5; no reliable D call. Trimming took 5 bases from V and 6 from J, leaving 8 bases between them. Germline-derived CDR1 and CDR2 are LNHNV and YYDKDF (reference sequence). The CDR3 has 12 residues. This chain's CDR3 is CATSLPTQPQHF. The CDR3 DNA reads TGTGCCACCAGCCTACCTACTCAGCCCCAGCATTTT.